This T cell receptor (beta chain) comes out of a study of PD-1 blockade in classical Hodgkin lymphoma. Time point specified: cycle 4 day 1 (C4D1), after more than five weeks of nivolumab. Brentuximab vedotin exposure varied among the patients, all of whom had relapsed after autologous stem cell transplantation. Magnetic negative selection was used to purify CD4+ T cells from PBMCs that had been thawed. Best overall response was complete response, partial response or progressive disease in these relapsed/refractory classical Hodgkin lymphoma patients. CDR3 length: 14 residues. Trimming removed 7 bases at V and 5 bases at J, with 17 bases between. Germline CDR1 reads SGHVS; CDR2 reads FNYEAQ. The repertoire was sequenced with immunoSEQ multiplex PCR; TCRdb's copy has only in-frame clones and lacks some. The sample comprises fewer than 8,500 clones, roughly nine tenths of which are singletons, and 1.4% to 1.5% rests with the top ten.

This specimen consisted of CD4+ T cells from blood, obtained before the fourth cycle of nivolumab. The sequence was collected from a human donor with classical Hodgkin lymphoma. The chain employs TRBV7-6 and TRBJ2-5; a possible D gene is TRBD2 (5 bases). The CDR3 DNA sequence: TGTGCCAGCAACCTAGGTGTCGGCGGGGAGACCCAGTACTTC. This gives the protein CASNLGVGGETQYF. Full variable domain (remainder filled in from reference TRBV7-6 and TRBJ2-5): GAGVSQSPRYKVTKRGQDVALRCDPISGHVSLYWYRQALGQGPEFLTYFNYEAQQDKSGLPNDRFSAERPEGSISTLTIQRTEQRDSAMYRCASNLGVGGETQYFGPGTRLLVL.